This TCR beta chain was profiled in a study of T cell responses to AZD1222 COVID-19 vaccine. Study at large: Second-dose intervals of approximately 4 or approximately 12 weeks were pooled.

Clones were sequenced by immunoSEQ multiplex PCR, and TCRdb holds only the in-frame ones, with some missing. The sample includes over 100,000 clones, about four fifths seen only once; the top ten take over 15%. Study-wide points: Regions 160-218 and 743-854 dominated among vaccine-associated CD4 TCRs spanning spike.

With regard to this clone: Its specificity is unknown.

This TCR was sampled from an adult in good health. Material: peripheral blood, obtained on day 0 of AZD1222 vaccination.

The CDR3 loop reads CASLQGKAGELFF. In DNA, the CDR3 is TGTGCCAGCTTACAGGGTAAGGCCGGGGAGCTGTTTTTT. The chain joins TRBV25-1 to TRBJ2-2; tentatively, D is TRBD1 (6 bases). The CDR3 is 13 residues long. V gave up 8 bases and J gave up 6 bases, with 13 bases separating them. The germline V gene encodes CDR1 MGHDK and CDR2 SYGVNS.